These 22 T cell receptor beta chains came from one sample sequenced in a study of T cell repertoires in cytomegalovirus infection. These TCRs are of unknown antigen specificity. TCRdb analysed the reads with MiXCR anew, one entry per CDR3 protein. This table has about half a million distinct CDR3 sequences, around 35% appearing once. Specimen: cultured PBMCs, collected from culture after CMV antigen stimulation. Receptors originate from a human donor in good health (CMV status not recorded). Some clones in this sample may be carry-over from other donors' samples.

In its sample, this clonotype was seen a few times. The rearrangement uses TRBV7-2 and TRBJ2-4, with 8 positions matching TRBD1. The CDR3 length is 17 residues. The germline V gene encodes CDR1 SGHTA and CDR2 FQGNSA. The V gene end was trimmed by 5 bases and the J gene end by 2 bases; junction bases not matched to a gene: 11. DNA of the CDR3: TGTGCCAGCAGCACCAGACAGACAGGGGCGCCCAAAAACATTCAGTACTTC. Translated: CASSTRQTGAPKNIQYF.

This clonotype has more than one count but fewer than ten. The chain uses TRBV25-1 and TRBJ2-7, with TRBD2 matching over 13 bases. The CDR3 is 16 residues long. The germline gives CDR1 MGHDK, CDR2 SYGVNS. After removal of 3 bases from V and 9 bases from J, the junction contained 11 bases not matched to a gene. In nucleotides, the CDR3 is TGTGCCAGCAGTGAGCCCGGGACTAGCGGGATCAGGTCGCAGTACTTC. It yields the protein CASSEPGTSGIRSQYF.

The gene calls are TRBV7-9 and TRBJ2-1; D might be TRBD1 (5 bases). The CDR3 spans 16 residues. Trimming took 4 bases from V and 3 from J, leaving 16 bases between them. Germline V CDR1 and CDR2: SEHNR, FQNEAQ (reference sequence). The CDR3: CASSSPDRANYNEQFF. CDR3 sequence (DNA): TGTGCCAGCAGCTCTCCCGACAGAGCTAACTACAATGAGCAGTTCTTC.

This clonotype appeared many times. The CDR3 protein is CASSPETVRYGYTF. The CDR3, as DNA: TGTGCCAGTAGTCCCGAGACAGTCCGCTATGGCTACACCTTC. The J gene is TRBJ1-2, the V gene TRBV19; D might be TRBD1 (5 bases). CDR3 size: 14 residues. Looked up from germline, CDR1 is LNHDA and CDR2 is SQIVND (reference sequence). Trimming cost V 5 bases and J 4 bases, with 14 bases left between them. Variable domain in full (rest from reference TRBV19 and TRBJ1-2): DGGITQSPKYLFRKEGQNVTLSCEQNLNHDAMYWYRQDPGQGLRLIYYSQIVNDFQKGDIAEGYSVSREKKESFPLTVTSAQKNPTAFYLCASSPETVRYGYTFGSGTRLTVV.

The J gene is TRBJ1-1, the V gene TRBV12-3 or TRBV12-4; 8 bases fit TRBD1. V trimming: 4 bases; J trimming: 2 bases; junction bases outside the gene matches: 6. CDR3 size: 15 residues. The CDR3 here is CASSSPTGDNTEAFF. The CDR3 nucleotides are TGTGCCAGCAGTTCCCCGACAGGGGACAACACTGAAGCTTTCTTT.

This rearrangement joins TRBV12-3 or TRBV12-4 to TRBJ2-2; 10 bases match TRBD2. V lost 6 bases to trimming and J lost 5 bases; unmatched junction nucleotides: 3. The CDR3 is 14 residues long. The CDR3 is CASRAGGETGELFF. DNA for the CDR3: TGTGCCAGCAGAGCGGGAGGGGAGACCGGGGAGCTGTTTTTT.

The sample holds a few counts of this clonotype. V is TRBV12-3 or TRBV12-4 and J is TRBJ1-5; possible D gene TRBD1, 6 bases. V lost 5 bases and J 0 bases, leaving 20 bases between the germline ends. This CDR3 is built from 18 residues. CDR3 in amino acids: CASSPRTDQWFSNQPQHF. The CDR3, as DNA: TGTGCCAGCAGTCCTCGGACAGACCAGTGGTTTAGCAATCAGCCCCAGCATTTT.

The genes are TRBV19 and TRBJ1-1; D unresolved. The germline CDR1 and CDR2 sequences are LNHDA and SQIVND (reference sequence). CDR3 size: 13 residues. V dropped 7 bases and J dropped 1 base, with 10 bases sitting between them. CDR3 sequence reads: CASNLRANTEAFF. CDR3 sequence (DNA): TGTGCCAGTAATCTCCGGGCGAACACTGAAGCTTTCTTT. The variable domain in full, completed from reference TRBV19 and TRBJ1-1, reads DGGITQSPKYLFRKEGQNVTLSCEQNLNHDAMYWYRQDPGQGLRLIYYSQIVNDFQKGDIAEGYSVSREKKESFPLTVTSAQKNPTAFYLCASNLRANTEAFFGQGTRLTVV.

This clonotype showed up many times. The J gene is TRBJ2-3, the V gene TRBV7-2; D is tentatively TRBD1 or TRBD2 (6 bases each). Germline V gene sequence: CDR1 SGHTA, CDR2 FQGNSA. The CDR3 consists of 17 residues. Trimming removed 1 base from V and 4 bases from J, with 18 bases in between. The chain's CDR3 is CASSLVVGRGGADTQYF. DNA for the CDR3: TGTGCCAGCAGCTTAGTAGTAGGCAGGGGAGGAGCAGATACGCAGTATTTT.

This clonotype was recorded a few times. V usage is TRBV20-1 and J usage is TRBJ1-2; possible D gene TRBD1, 6 bases. The CDR3 sequence is 16 residues long. V gave up 2 bases and J gave up 7 bases, with 23 bases separating them. Germline CDR1 is DFQATT and CDR2 is SNEGSKA (reference sequence). This chain's CDR3 is CSARRQATGFISGYTF. DNA of the CDR3: TGCAGTGCTAGACGACAGGCGACCGGGTTTATTAGTGGCTACACCTTC.

This clonotype was counted a few times. V gene TRBV11-2 combines with J gene TRBJ1-3; 8 bases match TRBD1. CDR1 and CDR2 from the germline V gene are SGHAT and FQNNGV. Unmatched junction bases numbered 4, after V lost 6 bases and J lost 0 bases. CDR3 length equals 15 residues. The CDR3 reads CASRGQASSGNTIYF. CDR3 DNA: TGTGCCAGCAGGGGACAGGCCTCCTCTGGAAACACCATATATTTT.

This clonotype was seen more than once but under ten times. The chain has TRBV7-2 and TRBJ2-7; D gene unclear. CDR1 is SGHTA, CDR2 FQGNSA, per germline. V lost 3 bases and J lost 0, with 6 bases in between. The CDR3 covers 13 residues. As DNA, the CDR3 is TGTGCCAGCAGCTTTGGGAACTCCTACGAGCAGTACGTC. It translates to CASSFGNSYEQYV.

This clonotype came up a few times. This sequence joins TRBV28 and TRBJ2-7; 10 bases match TRBD1. Germline CDR1 is MDHEN and CDR2 is SYDVKM. V lost 4 bases, J lost 0 bases, and 15 bases stayed unmatched. The CDR3 totals 19 residues. This CDR3 reads CASSSPHGGGQGTSYEQYF. Written as DNA, the CDR3 is TGTGCCAGCAGTTCCCCGCATGGAGGGGGACAGGGGACCTCCTACGAGCAGTACTTC.

This clonotype showed up just a few times. The CDR3 DNA sequence: TGTGCCAGCAGCTTATCAGGGAGCGGTGAAAAACTGTTTTTT. Its protein is CASSLSGSGEKLFF. This chain joins TRBV7-2 and TRBJ1-4, with TRBD1 as a possible D gene (5 bases). V was shortened by 2 bases and J by 7 bases, with 11 bases between the two germline ends. CDR3 length: 14 amino acids. Germline V gene data show CDR1 as SGHTA and CDR2 as FQGNSA.

This clonotype was recorded at least ten times. The chain joins TRBV7-2 to TRBJ2-5; D remains ambiguous. Between the trimmed V and J ends, which lost 1 base and 4 bases, there was a span of 7 bases. From germline, CDR1 is SGHTA and CDR2 FQGNSA. This CDR3 comprises 13 residues. This CDR3 is CASSLGYRETQYF. For the CDR3, the DNA is TGTGCCAGCAGCTTAGGGTACAGAGAGACCCAGTACTTC.

This clonotype has just a few counts. This chain connects TRBV7-9 to TRBJ1-1; D is undetermined. This CDR3 region has 14 residues. Per germline, CDR1 SEHNR and CDR2 FQNEAQ (reference sequence). Trimming shortened V by 3 bases and J by 10 bases, and 18 bases separated the two germline ends. CDR3 bases: TGTGCCAGCAGCTTGCCAACGCGACACCCCGCAGCTTTCTTT. Its translation is CASSLPTRHPAAFF.

This chain uses TRBV4-1 with TRBJ2-2; 11 bases agree with TRBD2. CDR1 is MGHRA and CDR2 is YSYEKL in the germline V gene. With 0 bases clipped from V and 1 base from J, the junction kept 13 bases outside the gene matches. This CDR3 spans 21 amino acids. This CDR3 reads CASSQEWIAGLADRNTGELFF. The CDR3 bases are TGCGCCAGCAGCCAAGAGTGGATCGCGGGACTAGCGGATAGGAACACCGGGGAGCTGTTTTTT.

This clonotype came up many times. The genes are TRBV12-3 or TRBV12-4 and TRBJ1-4; 8 nucleotides agree with TRBD1. J was trimmed by 8 bases and V by 5 bases; bases with no gene match: 7. There are 14 residues in the CDR3. CDR3 DNA sequence: TGTGCCAGCAGTCGGACAGGGAGTGGAGAAAAACTGTTTTTT. Translated: CASSRTGSGEKLFF.

This chain joins TRBV10-3 and TRBJ2-7; D remains ambiguous. The CDR3 runs 12 residues. With 10 bases removed from V and 1 base from J, the gap between germline ends came to 11 bases. Germline V CDR1 and CDR2: ENHRY, SYGVKD. CDR3 residues: CATRSRSYEQYF. CDR3 nucleotide sequence: TGTGCCACCAGATCCAGGTCCTACGAGCAGTACTTC.

The V and J genes are TRBV4-3 and TRBJ2-3; D might be TRBD1 (5 bases). Germline lookup yields CDR1 LGHNA and CDR2 YSLEER. The CDR3 runs to 15 residues. V shed 0 bases and J shed 2 bases, with 9 bases lying between them. The CDR3 DNA sequence: TGCGCCAGCAGCCAAGACGGCAGGGACACAGATACGCAGTATTTT. Protein product: CASSQDGRDTDTQYF.

Only a few counts were recorded for this clonotype. The chain links TRBV7-8 to TRBJ2-2; D unresolved. Trimming took 6 bases from V and 0 from J, leaving 11 bases between them. Per germline, CDR1 SGHVS and CDR2 FQNEAQ. The CDR3 loop spans 15 amino acids. The chain's CDR3 is CASRLTPTNTGELFF. Written as DNA, the CDR3 is TGTGCCAGCAGATTGACACCGACGAACACCGGGGAGCTGTTTTTT.

The CDR3 loop reads CASSMGGLAGVQETQYF. The CDR3 DNA follows: TGTGCCAGTAGTATGGGTGGACTAGCGGGAGTTCAAGAGACCCAGTACTTC. J is TRBJ2-5 and V is TRBV19, with TRBD2 identical over 13 bases. CDR1 and CDR2 (germline): LNHDA, SQIVND (reference sequence). There are 17 residues in the CDR3. J lost 2 bases, V lost 3 bases, and 6 bases had no gene match.